These 20 T cell receptor beta chains share one sample of origin, sequenced in a study of CXCR3-negative and CXCR3-positive naive CD8 T cells. UMI-labeled 5' RACE yielded the TRB cDNA libraries. TCRdb re-called the 5' RACE reads and gives one entry per CDR3 protein, without DNA. In total, the table holds tens of thousands of distinct CDR3 sequences. Sequenced material: naive CXCR3- CD8+ T cells from blood. Subset defined: CD45RO-CCR7+CD27+CD95- naive CD8+ T cells lacking CXCR3 (TNR3-). The receptor set was obtained from a human donor in good health. Some clones in this sample may be carry-over from other donors' samples.

The chain links TRBV4-3 to TRBJ2-5; without DNA, the TCRdb call of TRBD1 cannot be checked. The CDR3 sequence is 14 residues long. Germline CDR1 is LGHNA and CDR2 is YSLEER. The CDR3 protein is CASSQVSSGETQYF.

The chain joins TRBV4-3 to TRBJ2-2; the D call from TCRdb, TRBD1, cannot be confirmed without DNA. This CDR3 spans 16 amino acids. The V gene's germline CDR1 is LGHNA and CDR2 YSLEER. The CDR3 loop reads CASSQDRGLQTGELFF.

The rearrangement joins TRBV25-1 to TRBJ2-7; the D call from TCRdb, TRBD1, cannot be confirmed without DNA. The germline gives CDR1 MGHDK, CDR2 SYGVNS. The length of the CDR3 is 15 residues. The CDR3 here is CASSEGTGLGYEQYF.

This CDR3 is CASSPADYEQFF. The chain employs TRBV11-2 and TRBJ2-1. The CDR3 length is 12 residues. Germline V lookup: CDR1 SGHAT, CDR2 FQNNGV.

The chain employs TRBV29-1 and TRBJ2-2; checking the TCRdb D call of TRBD1 is not possible without DNA. The CDR3 length is 14 residues. Per germline, CDR1 SQVTM and CDR2 ANQGSEA. The CDR3 is CSVETGENTGELFF.

This chain links TRBV12-3 or TRBV12-4 with TRBJ2-1; TCRdb calls TRBD1, which cannot be checked without DNA. The CDR3 loop spans 15 amino acids. This CDR3 is CASSLARDWVDEQFF.

The V and J genes are TRBV6-6 and TRBJ2-7; TCRdb designates TRBD2, a call that cannot be tested without DNA. Germline V gene lookup returns CDR1 MNHNY and CDR2 SVGAGI (reference sequence). CDR3 length equals 13 residues. This CDR3 is CASGGTSWDEQYF.

The gene calls are TRBV14 and TRBJ2-5; TCRdb's assignment of TRBD2 cannot be checked, as there is no DNA. CDR3 length equals 15 residues. Germline V gene data show CDR1 as SGHDN and CDR2 as FVKESK. This CDR3 is CASSRTSGGKETQYF.

The chain combines TRBV12-5 with TRBJ2-5; the TRBD2 assignment by TCRdb is unverifiable without DNA. Germline lookup yields CDR1 LGHNT and CDR2 FRNRAP. This CDR3 region has 16 residues. This CDR3 is CASGLVGTPIGETQYF.

The rearrangement joins TRBV10-3 to TRBJ2-7. The CDR3 totals 12 residues. Germline values: CDR1 ENHRY, CDR2 SYGVKD. CDR3 region: CATGRSSYEQYF.

V gene TRBV4-2 combines with J gene TRBJ2-2; checking the TCRdb D call of TRBD1 is not possible without DNA. This CDR3 region has 15 residues. CDR1 and CDR2 from the germline V gene are LGHNA and YNFKEQ. This CDR3 is CASSRAREISGELFF.

The V and J genes are TRBV29-1 and TRBJ2-5; TCRdb's D call, TRBD2, is unchecked because there is no DNA. CDR3 size: 14 residues. Germline assignment: CDR1 SQVTM and CDR2 ANQGSEA. This CDR3 is CSVASGGTQETQYF.

The V gene is TRBV15, the J gene TRBJ2-2. Germline assignment: CDR1 LNHNV and CDR2 YYDKDF (reference sequence). The CDR3 runs to 14 residues. The CDR3 region is CATSRGVAPGELFF. The full variable domain, rest sourced from reference TRBV15 and TRBJ2-2, is DAMVIQNPRYQVTQFGKPVTLSCSQTLNHNVMYWYQQKSSQAPKLLFHYYDKDFNNEADTPDNFQSRRPNTSFCFLDIRSPGLGDTAMYLCATSRGVAPGELFFGEGSRLTVL.

The J gene is TRBJ2-1, the V gene TRBV6-5; the D call from TCRdb, TRBD2, cannot be confirmed without DNA. The CDR3 is 16 amino acids. CDR1 and CDR2 (germline): MNHEY, SVGAGI. CDR3 sequence: CASSYGGGGAKNEQFF.

CDR3: CASSSRTGADTQYF. This chain joins TRBV7-9 and TRBJ2-3; the TRBD1 assignment by TCRdb is unverifiable without DNA. The germline V gene encodes CDR1 SEHNR and CDR2 FQNEAQ (reference sequence). This CDR3 has 14 amino acids.

The V gene is TRBV28, the J gene TRBJ2-3; the TCRdb D gene call, TRBD1, has no DNA to confirm it. The germline V gene encodes CDR1 MDHEN and CDR2 SYDVKM. The CDR3 covers 11 residues. The CDR3 spells CASSPPGTQYF.

The chain recombines TRBV7-9 with TRBJ1-5; as DNA is missing, the TRBD1 call by TCRdb cannot be tested. The germline V gene encodes CDR1 SEHNR and CDR2 FQNEAQ (reference sequence). CDR3 length: 13 amino acids. This CDR3 reads CASSPQDNQPQHF.

The chain links TRBV5-1 to TRBJ1-1; the TRBD1 assignment by TCRdb is unverifiable without DNA. The CDR3 is 14 residues long. Per the germline V gene, CDR1 is SGHRS and CDR2 is YFSETQ. Here the CDR3 reads CASSSEGSGTEAFF.

The rearrangement joins TRBV29-1 to TRBJ2-3; TCRdb names TRBD1, which stays unverified in the absence of DNA. Germline V CDR1 and CDR2: SQVTM, ANQGSEA. CDR3 size: 15 residues. CDR3 protein: CSVEGGQTATDTQYF.

The chain has TRBV11-2 and TRBJ2-1. Germline CDR1 reads SGHAT; CDR2 reads FQNNGV. The CDR3 extends over 12 amino acids. The CDR3 reads CASSLDNNEQFF.